The present TCR beta chain was sequenced within a study of CD8 T cell repertoires and HIV-1 epitope variants. Study at large: Twenty-five autologous and known Gag and Nef epitope variant peptides each stimulated T cells separately. Autologous T cell-negative cells served as antigen-presenting cells in equal numbers. Control wells had CMV/EBV/flu peptides, negative Ebola AY9, or no peptide. Separate from the cultures, 1M uncultured T cells served as baseline.

This CDR3 is built from 14 residues. V was pared by 5 bases and J by 5 bases, with 4 bases of the junction left unmatched. The germline V gene has CDR1 SGHDN and CDR2 FVKESK. As for this clone: Its antigen remains unidentified.

Produced via immunoSEQ multiplex PCR; TCRdb's table is partial and in-frame only. The profile covers 1,700 or so clones, with 70% to 80% appearing a single time and 40% to 55% taken by the ten largest. Material: cultured CD8+ T cells derived from PBMCs. The chain links TRBV14 to TRBJ1-4; the match to TRBD1 covers 8 bases. This receptor was obtained from a male donor with HIV. CDR3 DNA sequence: TGTGCCAGCAGCTTCCGGACAGGGAATGAAAAACTGTTTTTT. Translation gives CASSFRTGNEKLFF.